These 25 T cell receptor beta chains share one sample of origin, sequenced in a study of cytomegalovirus exposure and HLA in healthy donors. Primers included in the PCR were 60 Vbeta and 13 Jbeta primers. The method was immunoSEQ multiplex PCR; TCRdb's version includes in-frame clones alone and lacks a portion of them. The sample consists of around 130,000 clones, around 80% of them appearing once. The sample was PBMCs. These receptors all stem from a man aged 30 to 45 in good health and CMV-seronegative.

The chain joins TRBV29-1 to TRBJ1-1; D is ambiguous. CDR3 length equals 13 residues. V gave up 6 bases and J gave up 7 bases, with 18 bases separating them. Per germline, CDR1 SQVTM and CDR2 ANQGSEA. The CDR3, as DNA: TGCAGCGTCGACTCTCCCTCGAGGAGTGAAGCTTTCTTT. It yields the protein CSVDSPSRSEAFF.

This chain joins TRBV5-1 and TRBJ2-7; 9 bases align to TRBD1. Germline V CDR1 and CDR2: SGHRS, YFSETQ. The ends lost 4 bases at V and 5 bases at J; junction bases unmatched: 7. This CDR3 has 14 residues. CDR3 DNA: TGCGCCAGCAGCGCACCGGGACAGGGCCACGAGCAGTACTTC. It is translated as CASSAPGQGHEQYF.

V is TRBV19 and J is TRBJ1-2; maybe TRBD1 (6 bases). This CDR3 has 15 residues. The V gene lost 0 bases and the J gene lost 2 bases, with 10 bases spanning the gap. The germline gives CDR1 LNHDA, CDR2 SQIVND (reference sequence). CDR3 amino acids: CASSIESGANYGYTF. As DNA, the CDR3 is TGTGCCAGTAGTATAGAGTCAGGGGCCAACTATGGCTACACCTTC.

CDR3 coding DNA: TGTGCCAGCAGCGTCGGGACTAGCGGGAGGACCGGGGAGCTGTTTTTT. It codes for CASSVGTSGRTGELFF. The chain combines TRBV9 with TRBJ2-2; 15 nucleotides align to TRBD2. V shed 2 bases, J shed 5 bases, and the junction held 1 base outside the gene matches. Per germline, CDR1 SGDLS and CDR2 YYNGEE. The CDR3 extends over 16 amino acids.

J is TRBJ1-2 and V is TRBV6-5, with 10 bases lining up with TRBD1. Germline V gene data show CDR1 as MNHEY and CDR2 as SVGAGI. This CDR3 is built from 13 residues. Trimming cost V 5 bases and J 8 bases; bases outside gene matches: 5. The CDR3 loop reads CASSRQGAGGYTF. The CDR3 bases are TGTGCCAGCAGTAGACAGGGGGCAGGGGGCTACACCTTC.

Regarding this clone: This sample includes further DNA sequences coding for the same CDR3. V usage is TRBV27 and J usage is TRBJ1-5; a weak D match, TRBD1 (5 bases). The CDR3 extends over 13 amino acids. In germline, CDR1 is MNHEY, CDR2 SMNVEV (reference sequence). The V and J ends lost 2 bases and 4 bases respectively, with 6 bases between them. The CDR3 DNA reads TGTGCCAGCAGTTTAAGGGGTAATCAGCCCCAGCATTTT. Translation gives CASSLRGNQPQHF.

This clone occurred a few times. The chain couples TRBV5-1 to TRBJ2-7; a possible D gene is TRBD1 (6 bases). The CDR3 loop spans 14 amino acids. Trimming removed 0 bases from V and 4 bases from J, with 11 bases in between. The germline V gene has CDR1 SGHRS and CDR2 YFSETQ. CDR3 amino acids: CASSLDGQQYEQYF. For the CDR3, the DNA is TGCGCCAGCAGCTTGGATGGACAGCAGTACGAGCAGTACTTC.

V usage is TRBV5-6 and J usage is TRBJ1-1; perhaps TRBD1 as D (5 bases). Between the trimmed V and J ends, which lost 4 bases and 5 bases, there was a span of 15 bases. The CDR3 is made up of 14 amino acids. Looked up from germline, CDR1 is SGHDT and CDR2 is YYEEEE. Here the CDR3 DNA reads TGTGCCAGCAGCCCGTTAGGGGCTCAGACTGAAGCTTTCTTT. Protein product: CASSPLGAQTEAFF.

The chain is built from TRBV19 and TRBJ1-4; D possibly corresponds to TRBD1 (5 bases). The CDR3 is 16 amino acids. Germline values: CDR1 LNHDA, CDR2 SQIVND (reference sequence). Trimming pared 4 bases from V and 0 bases from J, leaving 12 bases between. For the CDR3, the DNA is TGTGCCAGTAGTACCCCCGACAGTGCAACTAATGAAAAACTGTTTTTT. Translation gives CASSTPDSATNEKLFF.

The chain couples TRBV7-9 to TRBJ1-4, with TRBD1 identical over 7 bases. CDR3 length: 15 amino acids. Germline lookup yields CDR1 SEHNR and CDR2 FQNEAQ (reference sequence). V shed 3 bases and J 2 bases; nucleotides not matched to a gene: 3. CDR3 in amino acids: CASSFTGATNEKLFF. CDR3 in DNA: TGTGCCAGCAGCTTTACAGGGGCCACTAATGAAAAACTGTTTTTT.

This chain uses TRBV6-6 with TRBJ2-3; D call uncertain. Looked up from germline, CDR1 is MNHNY and CDR2 is SVGAGI (reference sequence). The CDR3 is 15 residues long. V was clipped by 0 bases and J by 0 bases, with 7 bases between them. In DNA form, the CDR3 reads TGTGCCAGCAGTTACTCATGGCCTAGCACAGATACGCAGTATTTT. Translation gives CASSYSWPSTDTQYF.

This chain links TRBV7-3 with TRBJ2-2; 9 bases line up with TRBD1. After removal of 4 bases from V and 3 bases from J, the junction contained 6 bases not matched to a gene. Per the germline V gene, CDR1 is SGHTA and CDR2 is FQGTGA. The CDR3 is 16 amino acids. The CDR3, as DNA: TGTGCCAGCAGCTACACAGGGGGCGGGTACACCGGGGAGCTGTTTTTT. Amino acid sequence: CASSYTGGGYTGELFF.

This clone has only one observation. Other DNA sequences within the sample encode an identical CDR3. The chain combines TRBV1 with TRBJ2-1; TRBD1 is the table's D call, not checked against the DNA. TRBV1 is a pseudogene. The CDR3 consists of 11 residues. The CDR3 loop is CTSRQNNEQFF. CDR3 in DNA: TGCACCAGCAGGCAGAACAATGAGCAGTTCTTC.

The CDR3, as DNA: TGTGCCAGCAGGTGGGACAGCCACACAGATACGCAGTATTTT. Encoded protein: CASRWDSHTDTQYF. The chain employs TRBV6-5 and TRBJ2-3, with TRBD1 identical over 7 bases. With V trimmed by 6 bases and J by 2 bases, 5 bases remained unmatched. Germline V gives CDR1 MNHEY, CDR2 SVGAGI. This CDR3 spans 14 amino acids.

V usage is TRBV4-1 and J usage is TRBJ1-1; D gene uncertain. Germline V gene data show CDR1 as MGHRA and CDR2 as YSYEKL. This CDR3 is built from 15 residues. The V and J ends lost 3 bases and 5 bases respectively, with 16 bases between them. In nucleotides, the CDR3 is TGCGCCAGCAGCCATGATAGACACGGTACGACTGAAGCTTTCTTT. It specifies CASSHDRHGTTEAFF.

The chain has TRBV19 and TRBJ1-2; D is perhaps TRBD1 (5 bases). The V and J ends lost 7 bases and 2 bases respectively, with 17 bases between them. CDR3 size: 15 residues. The germline V gene encodes CDR1 LNHDA and CDR2 SQIVND (reference sequence). The CDR3 DNA sequence: TGTGCCAGTAACCCGGGGAGGGGTGCCAACTATGGCTACACCTTC. Protein: CASNPGRGANYGYTF.

V gene TRBV6-6 combines with J gene TRBJ1-5; D unresolved. The CDR3 consists of 16 residues. Per the germline V gene, CDR1 is MNHNY and CDR2 is SVGAGI (reference sequence). Deletions cut 4 bases from V and 10 bases from J, with 23 bases between. The CDR3: CASSSLTDTQGSPQHF. The CDR3 DNA is TGTGCCAGCAGTTCTCTAACAGACACGCAAGGGAGTCCCCAGCATTTT.

The V call is TRBV7-2, the J call TRBJ2-5, with 7 bases aligning to TRBD2. Trimming cost V 4 bases and J 2 bases; bases outside gene matches: 13. The CDR3 totals 17 residues. CDR1 is SGHTA, CDR2 FQGNSA, per germline. CDR3 bases: TGTGCCAGCAGCTCAAGGAGAAGGCGGGAGCTTCAAGAGACCCAGTACTTC. Translated, it gives CASSSRRRRELQETQYF.

This chain joins TRBV7-9 and TRBJ2-7; TRBD2 agrees at 8 bases. Trimming cost V 5 bases and J 4 bases; bases outside gene matches: 10. This CDR3 comprises 15 residues. Germline CDR1 and CDR2: SEHNR and FQNEAQ (reference sequence). Here the CDR3 reads CASSPLGGAIYEQYF. CDR3 nucleotide sequence: TGTGCCAGCAGCCCACTCGGGGGGGCGATTTACGAGCAGTACTTC.

The rearrangement joins TRBV7-9 to TRBJ2-7; possible D gene TRBD2, 6 bases. Trimming removed 5 bases from V and 3 bases from J, with 20 bases in between. The CDR3 consists of 16 residues. The germline CDR1 and CDR2 sequences are SEHNR and FQNEAQ (reference sequence). The CDR3 here is CASSTSPEGTVYEQYF. CDR3 nucleotide sequence: TGTGCCAGCAGCACCTCTCCGGAGGGGACGGTCTACGAGCAGTACTTC.

A single count supports this clone. V gene TRBV4-3 combines with J gene TRBJ1-6; D is unclear. CDR3 length: 16 residues. V was shortened by 3 bases and J by 7 bases, with 16 bases between the two germline ends. Germline V gene data show CDR1 as LGHNA and CDR2 as YSLEER. The CDR3 loop is CASSQDYDGKNSPLHF. CDR3 nucleotides: TGCGCCAGCAGCCAGGATTACGACGGGAAAAATTCACCCCTCCACTTT.

The rearrangement joins TRBV27 to TRBJ1-5; 7 positions agree with TRBD1. The CDR3 has 17 residues. After removal of 6 bases from V and 4 bases from J, the junction contained 15 bases not matched to a gene. Germline V gene lookup returns CDR1 MNHEY and CDR2 SMNVEV (reference sequence). CDR3 residues: CASRPNTGTVLNQPQHF. The CDR3 DNA sequence: TGTGCCAGCAGACCAAACACCGGGACAGTCCTTAATCAGCCCCAGCATTTT.

The chain links TRBV25-1 to TRBJ2-7; 7 bases agree with TRBD1. Per germline, CDR1 MGHDK and CDR2 SYGVNS. Trimming at V came to 6 bases and at J to 5 bases, leaving 7 bases not matched to a gene. This CDR3 contains 13 residues. DNA for the CDR3: TGTGCCAGCAGCGAGGGGGCGATCCACGAGCAGTACTTC. This gives the protein CASSEGAIHEQYF.

The DNA of the CDR3 is TGTGCCAGTAGTATAATAGCGGCAAATTCACCCCTCCACTTT. The encoded protein is CASSIIAANSPLHF. V is TRBV19 and J is TRBJ1-6; D call uncertain. V gave up 2 bases and J gave up 7 bases, with 9 bases separating them. Germline-derived CDR1 and CDR2 are LNHDA and SQIVND (reference sequence). This CDR3 has 14 amino acids.

The table lists this clone with a count of one. DNA of the CDR3: TGTGCCAGCAGTGCTCAGGGGTTTCAAAACATTCAGTACTTC. Translated: CASSAQGFQNIQYF. This sequence joins TRBV27 and TRBJ2-4; the D gene is possibly TRBD1 (6 bases). V was pared by 5 bases and J by 5 bases, with 13 bases between. Germline values: CDR1 MNHEY, CDR2 SMNVEV (reference sequence). The length of the CDR3 is 14 residues.